The 25 T cell receptor beta chains given below trace back to one sample, sequenced in a study of T cells in localized non-small cell lung cancer. TCRdb keeps only in-frame clones here, not all; method: immunoSEQ multiplex PCR. Here the sample spans some 54,000 clones, 80% being singletons. The sequenced sample was PBMCs, obtained before any cancer treatment. Source of these receptors: a woman aged 35 to 75 with stage II lung adenocarcinoma.

The chain joins TRBV12-5 to TRBJ2-7, with 10 bases that match TRBD2. There are 13 residues in the CDR3. The V gene's germline CDR1 is LGHNT and CDR2 FRNRAP. V was pared by 5 bases and J by 3 bases, with 1 base of the junction left unmatched. CDR3 DNA: TGTGCTAGTGGTAGGACTAGCGGCTACGAGCAGTACTTC. Translation: CASGRTSGYEQYF.

This clone was seen only once. A much larger clone lies one base from this, so it may be a read error. The sample contains more than one DNA sequence encoding this CDR3. This rearrangement joins TRBV4-1 to TRBJ2-2; possibly TRBD2 for D (5 bases). Germline assignment: CDR1 MGHRA and CDR2 YSYEKL. The CDR3 is 15 amino acids. Trimming removed 7 bases at V and 0 bases at J, with 12 bases between. CDR3 in amino acids: CASTSGGTNTGELFF. The CDR3 bases are TGCGCCAGCACCTCAGGAGGAACGAACACCGGGGAGCTGTTTTTT.

The chain combines TRBV7-2 with TRBJ1-2; no firm D call. V was trimmed by 7 bases and J by 3 bases, leaving 9 bases between them. From germline, CDR1 is SGHTA and CDR2 FQGNSA. The CDR3 loop spans 12 amino acids. The CDR3 DNA follows: TGTGCCAGCATCGAAGAGGACTATGGCTACACCTTC. Amino acids: CASIEEDYGYTF.

V and J are TRBV10-3 and TRBJ1-4; D not certain. The CDR3 is made up of 14 amino acids. With 0 bases removed from V and 12 bases from J, the gap between germline ends came to 14 bases. Germline CDR1 ENHRY, CDR2 SYGVKD. This CDR3 is CAISESTRRAELFF. DNA of the CDR3: TGTGCCATCAGTGAGTCAACGAGGCGCGCGGAACTGTTTTTT.

The chain is built from TRBV28 and TRBJ2-2; tentatively, D is TRBD1 (6 bases). Germline CDR1 reads MDHEN; CDR2 reads SYDVKM. The ends were cut back, 10 bases at V and 6 bases at J, with 12 bases in the middle. This CDR3 spans 12 amino acids. CDR3 loop: CATVTGPGELFF. CDR3 sequence (DNA): TGTGCCACCGTCACAGGGCCCGGGGAGCTGTTTTTT.

V and J are TRBV6-1 and TRBJ1-5, with D uncertain. Trimming removed 4 bases from V and 6 bases from J, with 13 bases in between. The CDR3 extends over 14 amino acids. Germline V lookup: CDR1 MNHNS, CDR2 SASEGT. CDR3 sequence: CASSGPFIGQPQHF. The CDR3 DNA reads TGTGCCAGCAGTGGCCCCTTCATAGGTCAGCCCCAGCATTTT.

This chain links TRBV27 with TRBJ1-5, with unresolved D. The CDR3 has 10 amino acids. CDR1 MNHEY and CDR2 SMNVEV come from the germline V gene (reference sequence). CDR3 residues: CPTPTKAQHF. CDR3 nucleotides: TGTCCAACACCCACCAAGGCCCAGCATTTT.

The chain recombines TRBV5-1 with TRBJ2-5; 9 nucleotides line up with TRBD2. With V trimmed by 1 base and J by 2 bases, 9 bases remained unmatched. Germline values: CDR1 SGHRS, CDR2 YFSETQ. This CDR3 contains 17 residues. The CDR3 DNA follows: TGCGCCAGCAGCTTGATGAACTGGCGGGGGGGACAAGAGACCCAGTACTTC. This translates into CASSLMNWRGGQETQYF.

This CDR3 reads CASSLSGARDYEQYF. The CDR3 bases are TGTGCCAGCAGCTTAAGTGGTGCGAGAGACTACGAGCAGTACTTC. This sequence joins TRBV7-9 and TRBJ2-7; no firm D call. V was clipped by 2 bases and J by 3 bases, with 14 bases between them. Germline-derived CDR1 and CDR2 are SEHNR and FQNEAQ (reference sequence). The CDR3 is made up of 15 amino acids.

The CDR3 reads CASRDSASGANVLTF. Here the CDR3 DNA reads TGCGCCAGCCGGGACTCCGCCTCTGGGGCCAACGTCCTGACTTTC. The chain links TRBV4-1 to TRBJ2-6; D may be TRBD2 (6 bases). Between the trimmed V and J ends, which lost 8 bases and 0 bases, there was a span of 11 bases. This CDR3 region has 15 residues. The V gene's germline CDR1 is MGHRA and CDR2 YSYEKL.

The chain has TRBV6-5 and TRBJ2-7, with D possibly being TRBD1 (6 bases). Deletions cut 7 bases from V and 1 base from J, with 11 bases between. Germline-derived CDR1 and CDR2 are MNHEY and SVGAGI. The CDR3 has 13 amino acids. The CDR3 DNA sequence: TGTGCCAGCAAGCTACAGGGTTCCTACGAGCAGTACTTC. Its translation: CASKLQGSYEQYF.

The CDR3 DNA is TGTGCCAGTAGTGATCAGTCGACAGATACGCAGTATTTT. This sequence encodes CASSDQSTDTQYF. The chain uses TRBV19 and TRBJ2-3; D unresolved. The CDR3 covers 13 residues. V lost 5 bases, J lost 3 bases, and 9 bases lay in between. Looked up from germline, CDR1 is LNHDA and CDR2 is SQIVND (reference sequence).

The rearrangement links TRBV30 to TRBJ2-3; D not resolved. Germline lookup yields CDR1 GTSNPN and CDR2 SVGIG (reference sequence). Trimming stripped 1 base from V and 0 bases from J, with 11 bases between. The CDR3 loop spans 15 amino acids. CDR3 loop: CAWSELRGSTDTQYF. The CDR3 DNA reads TGTGCCTGGAGTGAACTCCGAGGAAGCACAGATACGCAGTATTTT. The variable domain in full, with the rest retrieved from reference TRBV30 and TRBJ2-3, is SQTIHQWPATLVQPVGSPLSLECTVEGTSNPNLYWYRQAAGRGLQLLFYSVGIGQISSEVPQNLSASRPQDRQFILSSKKLLLSDSGFYLCAWSELRGSTDTQYFGPGTRLTVL.

The gene calls are TRBV2 and TRBJ2-5; no clear D. In germline, CDR1 is SNHLY, CDR2 FYNNEI. The CDR3 length is 13 residues. Between the trimmed V and J ends, which lost 4 bases and 5 bases, there was a span of 11 bases. CDR3 in amino acids: CASSGESEETQYF. The CDR3, as DNA: TGTGCCAGCAGTGGGGAAAGTGAGGAGACCCAGTACTTC.

This clone came up once. The rearrangement links TRBV6-5 to TRBJ1-4, with D unresolved. The CDR3 runs to 14 residues. V was pared by 0 bases and J by 7 bases, with 9 bases between. Germline CDR1 MNHEY, CDR2 SVGAGI. The CDR3 loop is CASSYSAKVEKLFF. In DNA, the CDR3 is TGTGCCAGCAGTTACTCTGCGAAGGTTGAAAAACTGTTTTTT.

The chain has TRBV15 and TRBJ1-1; 8 bases are a match to TRBD1. In germline, CDR1 is LNHNV, CDR2 YYDKDF (reference sequence). The junction had 4 bases not matched to a gene; V was cut back by 0 bases and J by 10 bases. CDR3 size: 13 residues. CDR3 sequence: CATSRDRGQVAFF. For the CDR3, the DNA is TGTGCCACCAGCAGAGACAGGGGGCAAGTAGCTTTCTTT.

The CDR3: CASSPEGNQPQHF. The DNA for the CDR3 is TGCGCCAGCAGCCCAGAGGGCAATCAGCCCCAGCATTTT. V usage is TRBV5-1 and J usage is TRBJ1-5, with D unresolved. Germline V gene data show CDR1 as SGHRS and CDR2 as YFSETQ. With 4 bases removed from V and 2 bases from J, the gap between germline ends came to 7 bases. This CDR3 region has 13 residues.

CDR3 sequence (DNA): TGCGCCAGCAGCCTTTGGACTAGCGGGGGGGCTGGAGAGACCCAGTACTTC. Its protein product is CASSLWTSGGAGETQYF. The chain joins TRBV4-1 to TRBJ2-5; TRBD2 agrees at 15 bases. The CDR3 totals 17 residues. The V gene's germline CDR1 is MGHRA and CDR2 YSYEKL. V was pared by 4 bases and J by 4 bases, with 7 bases of the junction left unmatched.

The genes are TRBV30 and TRBJ1-4; possible D gene TRBD1, 5 bases. Trimming cost V 1 base and J 5 bases, with 11 bases left between them. Germline CDR1 and CDR2: GTSNPN and SVGIG (reference sequence). CDR3 length: 14 amino acids. The CDR3 loop reads CAWSGGVLNEKLFF. The DNA for the CDR3 is TGTGCCTGGAGTGGAGGGGTTCTAAATGAAAAACTGTTTTTT. The full variable domain, rest sourced from reference TRBV30 and TRBJ1-4, is SQTIHQWPATLVQPVGSPLSLECTVEGTSNPNLYWYRQAAGRGLQLLFYSVGIGQISSEVPQNLSASRPQDRQFILSSKKLLLSDSGFYLCAWSGGVLNEKLFFGSGTQLSVL.

V is TRBV7-2 and J is TRBJ2-3, with no clear D. The CDR3 is 12 residues long. The germline V and J ends were trimmed by 4 bases and 6 bases, with 8 bases remaining between them. CDR1 and CDR2 (germline): SGHTA, FQGNSA. Here the CDR3 DNA reads TGTGCCAGCAGCTCGGCCAGGGATACGCAGTATTTT. This sequence encodes CASSSARDTQYF.

The chain links TRBV10-1 to TRBJ1-1; D is ambiguous. Germline CDR1 is WNHNN and CDR2 is SYGVQD (reference sequence). V was clipped by 1 base and J by 4 bases, with 10 bases between them. There are 14 residues in the CDR3. The CDR3 loop reads CASSEFEGSTEAFF. Here the CDR3 DNA reads TGCGCCAGCAGTGAGTTTGAGGGAAGCACTGAAGCTTTCTTT.

The chain carries TRBV19 and TRBJ1-2, with 7 positions matching TRBD1. CDR3 length equals 14 residues. Trimming at V came to 5 bases and at J to 4 bases, leaving 7 bases not matched to a gene. Per the germline V gene, CDR1 is LNHDA and CDR2 is SQIVND (reference sequence). The CDR3 DNA reads TGTGCCAGTAGTGGAGGGACAGTACGCTATGGCTACACCTTC. Its translation: CASSGGTVRYGYTF.

This chain connects TRBV10-3 to TRBJ2-5; perhaps TRBD1 as D (5 bases). From germline, CDR1 is ENHRY and CDR2 SYGVKD. The germline V and J ends were trimmed by 0 bases and 2 bases, with 13 bases remaining between them. The CDR3 spans 16 residues. CDR3 nucleotides: TGTGCCATCAGTGAGTCGGAACAGGCAGGTCAAGAGACCCAGTACTTC. Amino acid sequence: CAISESEQAGQETQYF.

The rearrangement links TRBV19 to TRBJ1-4; 8 nucleotides agree with TRBD1. V was pared by 8 bases and J by 8 bases, with 10 bases of the junction left unmatched. From germline, CDR1 is LNHDA and CDR2 SQIVND (reference sequence). The CDR3 sequence is 14 residues long. The CDR3 DNA sequence: TGTGCCAGTTCCGACAGGGGACAGCGGGAAAAACTGTTTTTT. Translation: CASSDRGQREKLFF.

The chain joins TRBV13 to TRBJ1-1; perhaps TRBD1 as D (5 bases). The CDR3 loop spans 15 amino acids. Germline CDR1 is PRHDT and CDR2 is FYEKMQ (reference sequence). V was clipped by 0 bases and J by 10 bases, with 18 bases between them. The CDR3 DNA reads TGTGCCAGCAGCTTAGGGACACCTCCTCGAACAGGAGCTTTCTTT. This translates into CASSLGTPPRTGAFF.